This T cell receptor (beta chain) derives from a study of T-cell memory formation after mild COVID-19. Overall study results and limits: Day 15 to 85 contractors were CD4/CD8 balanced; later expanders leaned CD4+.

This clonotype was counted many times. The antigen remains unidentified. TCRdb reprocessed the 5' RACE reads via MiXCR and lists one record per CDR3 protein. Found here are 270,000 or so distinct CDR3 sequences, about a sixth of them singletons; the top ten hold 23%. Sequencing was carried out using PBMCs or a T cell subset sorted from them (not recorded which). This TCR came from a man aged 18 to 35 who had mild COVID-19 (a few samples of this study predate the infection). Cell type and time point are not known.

The CDR3 bases are TGTGCCAGCAGTCGTATGGGGGCAGAGACCCAGTACTTC. Its translation: CASSRMGAETQYF. The chain has TRBV25-1 and TRBJ2-5; D perhaps matches TRBD1 (6 bases). CDR3 length: 13 residues. Deletions cut 5 bases from V and 4 bases from J, with 11 bases between. Germline loops: CDR1 MGHDK, CDR2 SYGVNS.